This TCR beta chain was captured by sequencing in a study of cytomegalovirus exposure and HLA in healthy donors. The protocol was immunoSEQ multiplex PCR, while the TCRdb copy is restricted to in-frame clones and leaves out a portion. Among more than 70,000 clones listed, approximately 94% were seen once. The sequence derives from a woman between 18 and 29 years old in good health and CMV-seronegative. Sequenced material: PBMCs.

The CDR3 reads CASSEGAVETQYF. CDR3 nucleotide sequence: TGTGCCAGCAGTGAAGGGGCTGTAGAGACCCAGTACTTC. The chain couples TRBV25-1 to TRBJ2-5; a weak D match, TRBD1 (5 bases). The germline V gene encodes CDR1 MGHDK and CDR2 SYGVNS. This CDR3 comprises 13 residues. Deletions cut 2 bases from V and 4 bases from J, with 8 bases between.